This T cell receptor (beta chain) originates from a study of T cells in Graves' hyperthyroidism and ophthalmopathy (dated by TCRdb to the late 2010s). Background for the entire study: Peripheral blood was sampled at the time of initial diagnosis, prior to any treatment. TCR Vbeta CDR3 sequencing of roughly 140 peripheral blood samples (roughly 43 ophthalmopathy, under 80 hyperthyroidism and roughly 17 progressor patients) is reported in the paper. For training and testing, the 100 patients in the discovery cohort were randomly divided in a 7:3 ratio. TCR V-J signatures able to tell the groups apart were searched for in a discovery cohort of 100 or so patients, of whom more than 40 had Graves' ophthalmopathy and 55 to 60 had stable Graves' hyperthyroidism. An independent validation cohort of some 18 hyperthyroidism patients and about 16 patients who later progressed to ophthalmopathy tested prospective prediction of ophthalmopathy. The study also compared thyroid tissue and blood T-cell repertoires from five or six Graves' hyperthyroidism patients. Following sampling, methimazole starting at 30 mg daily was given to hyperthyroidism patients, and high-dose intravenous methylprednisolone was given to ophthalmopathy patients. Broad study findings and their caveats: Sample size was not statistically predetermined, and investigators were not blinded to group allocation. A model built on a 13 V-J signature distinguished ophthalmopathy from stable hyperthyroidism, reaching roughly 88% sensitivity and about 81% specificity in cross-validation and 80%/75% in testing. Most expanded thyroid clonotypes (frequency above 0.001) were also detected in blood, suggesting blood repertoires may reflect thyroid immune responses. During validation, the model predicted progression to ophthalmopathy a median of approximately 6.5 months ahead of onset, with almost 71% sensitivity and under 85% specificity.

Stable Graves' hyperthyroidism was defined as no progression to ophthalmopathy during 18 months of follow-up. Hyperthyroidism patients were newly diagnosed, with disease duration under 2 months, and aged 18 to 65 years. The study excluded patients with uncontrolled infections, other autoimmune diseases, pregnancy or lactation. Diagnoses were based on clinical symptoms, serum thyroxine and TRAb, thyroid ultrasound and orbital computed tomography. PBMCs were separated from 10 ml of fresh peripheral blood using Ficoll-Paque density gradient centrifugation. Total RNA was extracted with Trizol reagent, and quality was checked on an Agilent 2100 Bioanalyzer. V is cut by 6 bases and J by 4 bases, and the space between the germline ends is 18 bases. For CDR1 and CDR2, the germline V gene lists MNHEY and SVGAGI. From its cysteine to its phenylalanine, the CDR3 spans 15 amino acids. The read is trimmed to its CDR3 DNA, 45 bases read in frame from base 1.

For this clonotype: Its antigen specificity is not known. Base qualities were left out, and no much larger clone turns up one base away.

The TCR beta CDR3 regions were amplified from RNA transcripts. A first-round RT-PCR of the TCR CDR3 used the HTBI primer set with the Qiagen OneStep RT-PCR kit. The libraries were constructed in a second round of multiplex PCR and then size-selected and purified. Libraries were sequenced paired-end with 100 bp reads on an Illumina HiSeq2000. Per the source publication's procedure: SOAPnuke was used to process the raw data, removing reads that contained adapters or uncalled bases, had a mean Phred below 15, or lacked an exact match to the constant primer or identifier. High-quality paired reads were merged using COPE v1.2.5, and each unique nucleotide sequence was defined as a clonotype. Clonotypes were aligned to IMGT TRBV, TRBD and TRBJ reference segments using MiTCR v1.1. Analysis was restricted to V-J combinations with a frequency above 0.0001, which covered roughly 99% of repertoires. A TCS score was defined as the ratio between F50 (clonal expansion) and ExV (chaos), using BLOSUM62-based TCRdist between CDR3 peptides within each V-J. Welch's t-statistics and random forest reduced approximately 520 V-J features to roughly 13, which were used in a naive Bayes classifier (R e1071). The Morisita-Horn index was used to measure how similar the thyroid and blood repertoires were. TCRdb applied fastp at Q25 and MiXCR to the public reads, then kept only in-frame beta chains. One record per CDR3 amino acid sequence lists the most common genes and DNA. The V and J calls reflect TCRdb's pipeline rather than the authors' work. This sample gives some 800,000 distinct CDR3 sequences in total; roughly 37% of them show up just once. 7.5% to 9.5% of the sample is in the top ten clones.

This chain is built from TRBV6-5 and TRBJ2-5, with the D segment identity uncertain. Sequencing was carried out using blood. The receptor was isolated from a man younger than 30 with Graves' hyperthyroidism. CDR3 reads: CASSLAQLGPETQYF. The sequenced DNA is TGTGCCAGCAGCTTAGCACAGCTAGGCCCAGAGACCCAGTACTTC.